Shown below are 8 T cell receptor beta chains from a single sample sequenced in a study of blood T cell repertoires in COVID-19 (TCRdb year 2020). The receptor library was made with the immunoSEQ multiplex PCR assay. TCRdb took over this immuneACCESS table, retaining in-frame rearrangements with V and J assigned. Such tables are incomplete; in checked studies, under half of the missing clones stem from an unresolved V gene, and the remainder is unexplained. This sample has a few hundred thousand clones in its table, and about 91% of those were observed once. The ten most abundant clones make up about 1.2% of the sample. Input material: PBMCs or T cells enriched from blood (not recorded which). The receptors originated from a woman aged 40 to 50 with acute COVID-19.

The CDR3, as DNA: TGTGCCAGCAGGGGAGGGGGGGCTGCGCAGTATTTT. Amino acid sequence: CASRGGGAAQYF. The rearrangement links TRBV6-5 to TRBJ2-3; D is possibly TRBD2 (7 bases). This CDR3 is 12 amino acids long. Trimming cost V 6 bases and J 10 bases, with 14 bases left between them. Germline CDR1 reads MNHEY; CDR2 reads SVGAGI.

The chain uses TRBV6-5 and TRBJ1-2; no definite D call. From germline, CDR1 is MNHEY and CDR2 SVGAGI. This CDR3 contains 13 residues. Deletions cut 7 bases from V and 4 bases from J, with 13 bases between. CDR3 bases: TGTGCCAGCACTCATGGAGGGCTCTATGGCTACACCTTC. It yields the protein CASTHGGLYGYTF.

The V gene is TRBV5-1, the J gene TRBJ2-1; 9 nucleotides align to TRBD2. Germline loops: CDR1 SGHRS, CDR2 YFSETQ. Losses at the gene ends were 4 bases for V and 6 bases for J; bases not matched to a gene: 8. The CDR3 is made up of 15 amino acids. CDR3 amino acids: CASSTGTSPANEQFF. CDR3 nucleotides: TGCGCCAGCAGCACCGGGACTAGCCCCGCCAATGAGCAGTTCTTC.

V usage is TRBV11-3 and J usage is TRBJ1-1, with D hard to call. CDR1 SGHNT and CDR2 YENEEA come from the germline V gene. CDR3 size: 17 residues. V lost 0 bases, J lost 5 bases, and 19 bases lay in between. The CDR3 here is CASSLDILEGLGTEAFF. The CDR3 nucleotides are TGTGCCAGCAGCTTAGATATTTTGGAGGGATTGGGGACTGAAGCTTTCTTT.

CDR3 loop: CASSRTGGVSEAFF. CDR3 nucleotide sequence: TGTGCCAGCAGTAGGACAGGGGGAGTTTCTGAAGCTTTCTTT. This rearrangement joins TRBV5-4 to TRBJ1-1; 10 nucleotides align to TRBD1. The CDR3 spans 14 residues. The germline V gene has CDR1 SGHNT and CDR2 YYREEE (reference sequence). The J segment lost 6 bases and the V segment lost 5 bases, leaving 7 bases of the junction unmatched.

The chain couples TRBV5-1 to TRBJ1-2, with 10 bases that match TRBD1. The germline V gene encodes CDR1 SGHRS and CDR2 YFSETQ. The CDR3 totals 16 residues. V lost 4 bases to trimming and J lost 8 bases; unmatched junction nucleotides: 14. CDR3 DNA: TGCGCCAGCAGCGGAATGGCGGGACAGGGGACAGGCGGCTACACCTTC. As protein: CASSGMAGQGTGGYTF.

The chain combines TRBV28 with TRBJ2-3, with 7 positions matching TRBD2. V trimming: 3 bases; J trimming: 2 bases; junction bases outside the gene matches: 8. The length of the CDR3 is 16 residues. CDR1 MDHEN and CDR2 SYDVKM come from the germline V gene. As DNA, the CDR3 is TGTGCCAGCAGTTTGATGGAGCGGGACCTCACAGATACGCAGTATTTT. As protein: CASSLMERDLTDTQYF.

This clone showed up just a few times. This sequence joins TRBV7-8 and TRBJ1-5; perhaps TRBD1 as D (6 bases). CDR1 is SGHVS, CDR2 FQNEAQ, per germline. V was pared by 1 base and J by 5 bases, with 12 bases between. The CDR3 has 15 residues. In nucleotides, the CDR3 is TGTGCCAGCAGCTTAGTTCTGGGGGCGGATCAGCCCCAGCATTTT. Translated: CASSLVLGADQPQHF. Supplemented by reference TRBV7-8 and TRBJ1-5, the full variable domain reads GAGVSQSPRYKVAKRGQDVALRCDPISGHVSLFWYQQALGQGPEFLTYFQNEAQLDKSGLPSDRFFAERPEGSVSTLKIQRTQQEDSAVYLCASSLVLGADQPQHFGDGTRLSIL.